What follows are 19 T cell receptor beta chains derived from one specimen sequenced in a study of T cell responses to AZD1222 COVID-19 vaccine. Sequencing was performed with immunoSEQ multiplex PCR; in TCRdb, only in-frame clones are kept and a portion is missing. This table has some 150,000 clones, 90% appearing once. The sequenced sample was peripheral blood, obtained on day 0 of AZD1222 vaccination. The receptors come from an adult in good health.

This rearrangement joins TRBV5-4 to TRBJ1-2; no firm D call. Trimming shortened V by 2 bases and J by 8 bases, and 7 bases separated the two germline ends. CDR3 length equals 11 residues. Germline loops: CDR1 SGHNT, CDR2 YYREEE (reference sequence). CDR3 residues: CASSFGVGYTF. Here the CDR3 DNA reads TGTGCCAGCAGCTTTGGCGTAGGCTACACCTTC. Based on the CDR3 plus reference TRBV5-4 and TRBJ1-2, the full variable domain is ETGVTQSPTHLIKTRGQQVTLRCSSQSGHNTVSWYQQALGQGPQFIFQYYREEENGRGNFPPRFSGLQFPNYSSELNVNALELDDSALYLCASSFGVGYTFGSGTRLTVV.

The V and J genes are TRBV29-1 and TRBJ1-1, with 7 bases lining up with TRBD1. Losses at the gene ends were 5 bases for V and 5 bases for J; bases not matched to a gene: 8. This CDR3 is 13 amino acids long. Germline-derived CDR1 and CDR2 are SQVTM and ANQGSEA. The CDR3 sequence is CSVLRQGGTEAFF. In DNA, the CDR3 is TGCAGCGTTCTTAGACAGGGAGGGACTGAAGCTTTCTTT.

This sequence joins TRBV4-2 and TRBJ1-3; D gene ambiguous. The V gene's germline CDR1 is LGHNA and CDR2 YNFKEQ. This CDR3 spans 15 amino acids. V gave up 5 bases and J gave up 0 bases, with 11 bases separating them. CDR3 loop: CASSNSGASGNTIYF. The CDR3 DNA sequence: TGTGCCAGCAGCAATAGTGGCGCCTCTGGAAACACCATATATTTT.

This chain joins TRBV28 and TRBJ1-2; D is perhaps TRBD1 (5 bases). CDR1 is MDHEN, CDR2 SYDVKM, per germline. V lost 6 bases, J lost 4 bases, and 12 bases lay in between. This CDR3 comprises 13 residues. The CDR3: CASRSSGSYGYTF. CDR3 DNA: TGTGCCAGCAGGTCTTCAGGGTCCTATGGCTACACCTTC.

This chain links TRBV19 with TRBJ2-1; 12 bases match TRBD1. With V trimmed by 11 bases and J by 7 bases, 9 bases remained unmatched. Per germline, CDR1 LNHDA and CDR2 SQIVND (reference sequence). The CDR3 is made up of 14 amino acids. In DNA, the CDR3 is TGTGCCGTTGCCGGGACAGGGGGCTGGAATGAGCAGTTCTTC. It specifies CAVAGTGGWNEQFF. Combining the CDR3 with reference TRBV19 and TRBJ2-1 gives the whole variable domain DGGITQSPKYLFRKEGQNVTLSCEQNLNHDAMYWYRQDPGQGLRLIYYSQIVNDFQKGDIAEGYSVSREKKESFPLTVTSAQKNPTAFYLCAVAGTGGWNEQFFGPGTRLTVL.

This clone was recorded only once. This sequence joins TRBV3-1 (or the pseudogene TRBV3-2) and TRBJ1-4; D might be TRBD1 (5 bases). The germline V and J ends were trimmed by 0 bases and 0 bases, with 8 bases remaining between them. The CDR3 spans 16 residues. Germline lookup yields CDR1 LGHDT and CDR2 YNNKEL (reference sequence). CDR3 loop: CASSQDGAATNEKLFF. CDR3 sequence (DNA): TGTGCCAGCAGCCAAGATGGGGCAGCAACTAATGAAAAACTGTTTTTT.

CDR3 nucleotides: TGTGCCAGAAGCCTGATCTATCGGTATGATGCTTTCTTT. This sequence encodes CARSLIYRYDAFF. V is TRBV5-3 and J is TRBJ1-1; D gene unclear. Being an ORF, TRBV5-3 has a function that is uncertain. With 4 bases removed from V and 11 bases from J, the gap between germline ends came to 18 bases. The CDR3 totals 13 residues.

The V and J genes are TRBV4-1 and TRBJ1-4; D is unresolved. Germline CDR1 MGHRA, CDR2 YSYEKL. CDR3 length equals 15 residues. The ends were cut back, 1 base at V and 8 bases at J, with 14 bases in the middle. CDR3 bases: TGCGCCAGCAGCCAAGTGTTGTCCGGCGGGGAAAAACTGTTTTTT. Its protein product is CASSQVLSGGEKLFF.

The chain employs TRBV11-2 and TRBJ2-7; D perhaps matches TRBD1 (6 bases). Trimming stripped 1 base from V and 2 bases from J, with 15 bases between. The CDR3 is 16 residues long. Germline V CDR1 and CDR2: SGHAT, FQNNGV. CDR3: CASSLGSGTRTYEQYF. The CDR3 DNA reads as TGTGCCAGCAGCTTAGGATCCGGGACACGGACCTACGAGCAGTACTTC.

The rearrangement links TRBV2 to TRBJ2-1; 7 bases agree with TRBD2. Trimming cost V 4 bases and J 4 bases; bases outside gene matches: 7. CDR1 is SNHLY and CDR2 is FYNNEI in the germline V gene. This CDR3 comprises 15 residues. CDR3 region: CASSGASGPYNEQFF. CDR3 DNA: TGTGCCAGCAGTGGGGCTAGCGGACCGTACAATGAGCAGTTCTTC.

This sequence joins TRBV12-3 or TRBV12-4 and TRBJ2-5, with D unclear. This CDR3 region has 12 residues. The ends were cut back, 3 bases at V and 3 bases at J, with 5 bases in the middle. The CDR3 DNA reads TGTGCCAGCAGTTTTCGCGAAGAGACCCAGTACTTC. Protein sequence: CASSFREETQYF.

The chain couples TRBV19 to TRBJ2-7; TRBD1 aligns across 9 bases. This CDR3 is 16 amino acids long. V gave up 3 bases and J gave up 4 bases; unmatched junction bases: 10. Germline CDR1 is LNHDA and CDR2 is SQIVND (reference sequence). The CDR3 protein is CASSIMPGQGHYEQYF. The CDR3 nucleotides are TGTGCCAGTAGTATCATGCCCGGACAGGGGCATTACGAGCAGTACTTC.

The chain recombines TRBV11-2 with TRBJ1-1, with no clear D. The CDR3 spans 14 residues. CDR1 is SGHAT and CDR2 is FQNNGV in the germline V gene. Trimming took off 6 bases at V and 1 base at J, with 12 bases between the two ends. The CDR3, as DNA: TGTGCCAGCAGGGACCAAGGGAAGAACACTGAAGCTTTCTTT. Protein sequence: CASRDQGKNTEAFF.

This clone came up once. The V and J genes are TRBV27 and TRBJ2-1; 12 bases are shared with TRBD2. This CDR3 has 15 amino acids. V gave up 6 bases and J gave up 6 bases; unmatched junction bases: 6. Germline-derived CDR1 and CDR2 are MNHEY and SMNVEV (reference sequence). For the CDR3, the DNA is TGTGCCAGCAGCCCGACTAGCGGGAGTGGCAATGAGCAGTTCTTC. Translation gives CASSPTSGSGNEQFF.

The chain combines TRBV10-3 with TRBJ1-5; no firm D call. Trimming stripped 3 bases from V and 5 bases from J, with 5 bases between. The CDR3 is made up of 12 amino acids. Germline assignment: CDR1 ENHRY and CDR2 SYGVKD. The CDR3 DNA reads as TGTGCCATCAGTGACCAAGATCAGCCCCAGCATTTT. Translating it yields CAISDQDQPQHF.

CDR3 nucleotide sequence: TGTGCCAGCAGCCCCCATAGGGATTCCTATGGCTACACCTTC. Translated: CASSPHRDSYGYTF. This chain links TRBV9 with TRBJ1-2, with D uncertain. Trimming left V 4 bases short and J 4 bases short, with 14 bases between. The CDR3 length is 14 residues. From germline, CDR1 is SGDLS and CDR2 YYNGEE.

This clone was counted between two and nine times. The chain carries TRBV4-2 and TRBJ1-6, with 10 bases identical to TRBD1. Trimming at V came to 4 bases and at J to 8 bases, leaving 8 bases not matched to a gene. This CDR3 has 16 residues. Germline V lookup: CDR1 LGHNA, CDR2 YNFKEQ. CDR3 sequence: CASSRPMTGGDSPLHF. For the CDR3, the DNA is TGTGCCAGCAGCCGACCCATGACAGGGGGCGATTCACCCCTCCACTTT.

The chain has TRBV9 and TRBJ1-2, with 7 bases matching TRBD1. Germline CDR1 SGDLS, CDR2 YYNGEE. J lost 5 bases, V lost 4 bases, and 8 bases had no gene match. This CDR3 region has 14 residues. CDR3 DNA: TGTGCCAGCAGCCCCGGGACAGACATATATGGCTACACCTTC. Protein product: CASSPGTDIYGYTF.

The chain is built from TRBV7-9 and TRBJ2-7, with 9 bases lining up with TRBD1. This CDR3 contains 15 residues. The germline gives CDR1 SEHNR, CDR2 FQNEAQ (reference sequence). Germline trimming cut 2 bases from V and 6 bases from J; bases unmatched to any gene: 8. As DNA, the CDR3 is TGTGCCAGCAGCTTACCCGGGACAGGGCTGTCCGAGCAGTACTTC. Its translation: CASSLPGTGLSEQYF.